The present entry profiles one TCR beta chain with its context. The antigen remains undetermined. Naive CD8+ T cells showed a CD45RO-CCR7+CD27+CD95- phenotype. The CDR3 spans 12 residues. The germline V gene encodes CDR1 SQVTM and CDR2 ANQGSEA. This entry belongs to a study of CXCR3-negative and CXCR3-positive naive CD8 T cells. Study background: Summed over all libraries, TRB reads came to some 130 million, with about 1.5 +/- 0.3 million per library. Broader study findings: Much lower diversity was found in memory CD8+ cells, while both naive subsets had comparably high diversity. Naive cells with CXCR3 showed TRB CDR3s that were more hydrophobic than those in CXCR3-negative naive cells.

cDNA libraries for TRB were generated by 5' RACE incorporating UMI labels. TCRdb reprocessed the 5' RACE reads and keeps a single row for each CDR3 protein, giving no DNA. The listing contains about 130,000 distinct CDR3 sequences. The origin of this receptor is a human donor in good health. Some clones in this sample may be carry-over from other donors' samples. Sequencing input: naive CXCR3- CD8+ T cells from blood. Subset of the sample: CD45RO-CCR7+CD27+CD95- naive CD8+ T cells lacking CXCR3 (TNR3-). The chain links TRBV29-1 to TRBJ2-7; with no DNA, the TCRdb D assignment of TRBD2 cannot be verified. This chain's CDR3 is CSVDSGTYERYF.